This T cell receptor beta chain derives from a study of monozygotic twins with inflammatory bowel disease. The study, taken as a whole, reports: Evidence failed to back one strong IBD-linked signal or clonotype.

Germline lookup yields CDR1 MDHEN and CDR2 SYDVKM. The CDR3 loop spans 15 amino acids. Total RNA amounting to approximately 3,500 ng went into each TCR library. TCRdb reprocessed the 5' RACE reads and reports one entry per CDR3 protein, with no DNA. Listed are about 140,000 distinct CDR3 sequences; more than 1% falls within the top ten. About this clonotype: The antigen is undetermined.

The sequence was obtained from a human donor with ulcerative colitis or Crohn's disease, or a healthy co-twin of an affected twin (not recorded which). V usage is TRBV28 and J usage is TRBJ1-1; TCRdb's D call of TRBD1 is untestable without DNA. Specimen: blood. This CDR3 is CASSYRQGLGTEAFF.